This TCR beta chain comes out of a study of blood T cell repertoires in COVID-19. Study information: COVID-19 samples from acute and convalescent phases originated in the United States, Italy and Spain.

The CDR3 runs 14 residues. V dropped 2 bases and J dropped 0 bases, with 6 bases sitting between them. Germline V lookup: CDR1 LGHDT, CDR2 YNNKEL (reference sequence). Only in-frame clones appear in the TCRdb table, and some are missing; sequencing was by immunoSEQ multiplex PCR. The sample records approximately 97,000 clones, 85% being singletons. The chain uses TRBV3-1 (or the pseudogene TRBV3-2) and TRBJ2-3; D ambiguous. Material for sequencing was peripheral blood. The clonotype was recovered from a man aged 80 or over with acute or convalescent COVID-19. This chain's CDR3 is CASSQLSSTDTQYF. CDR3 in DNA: TGTGCCAGCAGCCAACTTTCTAGCACAGATACGCAGTATTTT.